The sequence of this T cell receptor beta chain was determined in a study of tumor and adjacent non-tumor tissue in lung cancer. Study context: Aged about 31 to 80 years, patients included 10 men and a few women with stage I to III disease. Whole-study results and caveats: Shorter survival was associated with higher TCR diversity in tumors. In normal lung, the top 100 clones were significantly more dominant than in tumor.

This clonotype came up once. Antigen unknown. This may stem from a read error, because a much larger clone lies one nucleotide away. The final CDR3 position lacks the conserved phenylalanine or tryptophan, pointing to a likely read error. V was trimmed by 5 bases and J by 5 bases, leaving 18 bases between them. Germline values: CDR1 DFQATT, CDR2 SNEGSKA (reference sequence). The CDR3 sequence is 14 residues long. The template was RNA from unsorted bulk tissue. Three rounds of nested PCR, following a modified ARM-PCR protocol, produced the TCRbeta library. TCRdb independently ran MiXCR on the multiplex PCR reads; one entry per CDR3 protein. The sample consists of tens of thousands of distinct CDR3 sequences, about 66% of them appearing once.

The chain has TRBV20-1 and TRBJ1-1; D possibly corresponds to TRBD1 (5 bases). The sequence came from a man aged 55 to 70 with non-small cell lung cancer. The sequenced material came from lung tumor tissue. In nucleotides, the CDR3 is TGCAGTGCTCGAGGGGAGTCCCTGAGTACTGAAGCTTTCTTG. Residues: CSARGESLSTEAFL.